This TCR beta chain was identified during a study of cytomegalovirus exposure and HLA in healthy donors. Researchers ran the PCR with 60 Vbeta and 13 Jbeta primers. Clones were sequenced by immunoSEQ multiplex PCR, and TCRdb holds only the in-frame ones, with some missing. The ten top clones account for under 2%, within a sample of about 130,000 clones. Per the germline V gene, CDR1 is MDHEN and CDR2 is SYDVKM. CDR3 size: 15 residues. V shed 2 bases and J 6 bases; nucleotides not matched to a gene: 3. This chain uses TRBV28 with TRBJ2-7; 14 bases map to TRBD2. The TCR sequence derives from a middle-aged woman in good health and CMV-seropositive. The specimen sequenced was PBMCs. The CDR3 bases are TGTGCCAGCAGTTTAGAGGGACTAGCGGGAGTCGAGCAGTACTTC. As protein: CASSLEGLAGVEQYF.